This TCR beta chain appears in the sequencing data of a study of blood T cell repertoires in COVID-19. At the level of the study: The study drew acute and convalescent COVID-19 samples from the United States, Italy and Spain.

Germline V gene data show CDR1 as SGHDN and CDR2 as FVKESK. The CDR3 extends over 16 amino acids. V was shortened by 1 base and J by 8 bases, with 20 bases between the two germline ends. Generated by immunoSEQ multiplex PCR, the TCRdb table keeps only in-frame clones and is missing some. The data hold about 350,000 clones, with roughly 90% observed a single time. Patients from Seattle were sampled longitudinally, starting during active infection. The source material was peripheral blood. This TCR was recovered from a woman aged 60-75 years with COVID-19, enrolled during active disease. The J gene is TRBJ1-2, the V gene TRBV14; TRBD1 is a possible D gene (6 bases). DNA for the CDR3: TGTGCCAGCAGCCAAGCCCACACAGGGCGTGGAGAGGGCTACACCTTC. Its protein product is CASSQAHTGRGEGYTF.